This TCR beta chain was retrieved from a study of shared clonotypes between healthy human individuals. The repertoire was sequenced with immunoSEQ multiplex PCR; TCRdb's copy has only in-frame clones and lacks some. The sample carries approximately 2,000,000 clones, around 92% recorded once. This CDR3 comprises 17 residues. CDR1 SGHRS and CDR2 YFSETQ come from the germline V gene. Trimming stripped 4 bases from V and 2 bases from J, with 21 bases between. The sample consisted of naive CD4+ T cells from PBMCs. Subset specified: CD45RA+ positively selected. The receptor was isolated from a man between 18 and 29 years old in good health. Some clones in this sample may be carry-over from other donors' samples. The chain is built from TRBV5-1 and TRBJ2-5, with D perhaps TRBD2 (6 bases). The CDR3 nucleotides are TGCGCCAGCAGCCTCTGGGACTCCAAAACCAGACAAGAGACCCAGTACTTC. Translated, it gives CASSLWDSKTRQETQYF.